This section outlines one T cell receptor beta chain sequence together with its context. What it binds is unknown. The CDR3 covers 18 residues. V lost 7 bases to trimming and J lost 1 base; unmatched junction nucleotides: 12. Germline V lookup: CDR1 GTSNPN, CDR2 SVGIG (reference sequence). This specimen belongs to a study of T cells after yellow fever vaccination. On the study more broadly: Fractions low in cell number were prepared with SMART-Seq v4 Ultra Low Input. Study-wide findings and caveats: Highly abundant clonotypes carried over from the bulk population could end up in FACS-sorted repertoires as contaminants. Reappearance after the booster was observed for most primary-vaccination clones (roughly 95% CD4, around 90% CD8).

Universal primer sites and UMIs were introduced during 5'RACE template-switching synthesis of TCR cDNA. TCRdb ran MiXCR on the 5' RACE reads and lists one entry per CDR3 protein. The top ten hold roughly 1% of the sample, which has 200,000 to 300,000 distinct CDR3 sequences, 6.5% to 7.5% seen once. This specimen was CD4+ T cells sorted from PBMCs, taken on the day of the yellow fever booster vaccination. This TCR derives from a man aged 25-45 years who received the YFV17D yellow fever vaccine. The rearrangement joins TRBV30 to TRBJ2-3; 15 nucleotides match TRBD2. The CDR3 DNA is TGTGCCTCCTTTAAGGGGACTAGCGGGAGGTTTGGCACAGATACGCAGTATTTT. Protein sequence: CASFKGTSGRFGTDTQYF.